The TCR beta chain under discussion was sequenced for a study of cytomegalovirus exposure and HLA in healthy donors. General observations from the study: In a later analysis, parvovirus B19, influenza, CMV and Epstein-Barr virus appeared linked to several top co-occurrence clusters. Among the sequence variants, a highly shared cluster was likely an artifact of sequencing. It was reported in a later analysis that an Asian-associated ancestry cluster showed fewer N-insertions than the roughly 670-donor mean.

The PCR employed 60 Vbeta primers together with 13 Jbeta primers. TCRdb's table, derived via immunoSEQ multiplex PCR, lists solely in-frame clones and lacks some. The data hold about 99,000 clones, with around 77% observed a single time. The CDR3 runs 19 residues. In the case of this clone: Antigen specificity is unknown. A read error may produce the germline difference seen at one junction end.

Sequencing input: PBMCs. The V gene is TRBV23-1, the J gene TRBJ2-7; 8 nucleotides align to TRBD1. TRBV23-1 is classed as an ORF, of uncertain function. The TCR was taken from a man aged 40-55 years in good health and CMV-seronegative. This chain's CDR3 is CVTLRGTGAAAVKSYEQYF. CDR3 in DNA: TGTGTAACATTGAGGGGGACAGGTGCCGCCGCGGTCAAGTCCTACGAGCAGTACTTC.